The 22 T cell receptor beta chains listed next were all sequenced from one sample in a study of T cell changes during pregnancy in multiple sclerosis. Profiling relied on immunoSEQ multiplex PCR, and the TCRdb table lists in-frame clones only, not all of them. The sample lists 40,000 to 55,000 clones, over 90% occurring once. Source: CD4+ T cells from peripheral blood mononuclear cells, taken after pregnancy. These receptors were obtained from a female donor in good health, enrolled as a control in a pregnancy study.

This clone appeared a few times. This rearrangement joins TRBV2 to TRBJ2-7, with unresolved D. V lost 5 bases and J lost 0, with 11 bases in between. CDR3 length equals 14 residues. Germline V gene data show CDR1 as SNHLY and CDR2 as FYNNEI. The CDR3 spells CASSLTTFSYEQYF. For the CDR3, the DNA is TGTGCCAGCAGTCTCACTACCTTCTCCTACGAGCAGTACTTC.

CDR3 DNA sequence: TGTGCCAGCAGCCGCAGGACAGGGGGGAATGAAAAACTGTTTTTT. Translated: CASSRRTGGNEKLFF. The rearrangement links TRBV11-1 to TRBJ1-4; 10 bases fit TRBD1. Germline V lookup: CDR1 SGHAT, CDR2 FQDESV (reference sequence). The CDR3 runs to 15 residues. V lost 5 bases to trimming and J lost 5 bases; unmatched junction nucleotides: 5.

The chain has TRBV18 and TRBJ2-1; the D gene is possibly TRBD1 (5 bases). V lost 3 bases and J lost 9, with 12 bases in between. The CDR3 runs 13 residues. CDR1 and CDR2 from the germline V gene are KGHSH and LQKENI. Here the CDR3 reads CASSPYKGVEQFF. The CDR3 nucleotides read TGTGCCAGCTCACCTTATAAAGGGGTTGAGCAGTTCTTC.

The gene calls are TRBV29-1 and TRBJ1-2; D possibly corresponds to TRBD1 (6 bases). V gave up 1 base and J gave up 4 bases, with 10 bases separating them. The germline gives CDR1 SQVTM, CDR2 ANQGSEA. This CDR3 spans 13 amino acids. CDR3 in DNA: TGCAGCGTTGAAGTGGTGACAGGCTATGGCTACACCTTC. Amino acid sequence: CSVEVVTGYGYTF.

The chain combines TRBV5-1 with TRBJ2-3; D is undetermined. Germline V gene lookup returns CDR1 SGHRS and CDR2 YFSETQ. The CDR3 covers 12 residues. Trimming pared 4 bases from V and 2 bases from J, leaving 5 bases between. The CDR3 coding sequence is TGCGCCAGCAGCCAGAACACAGATACGCAGTATTTT. This translates into CASSQNTDTQYF.

V usage is TRBV7-2 and J usage is TRBJ2-3; D remains unclear. The CDR3 sequence is 15 residues long. The germline CDR1 and CDR2 sequences are SGHTA and FQGNSA. The V end was cut by 1 base, the J end by 0 bases, with 8 bases between. The CDR3 spells CASSLVASSTDTQYF. CDR3 in DNA: TGTGCCAGCAGCTTAGTCGCGTCTAGCACAGATACGCAGTATTTT.

The chain carries TRBV28 and TRBJ1-1; weak D call: TRBD1 (6 bases). CDR1 is MDHEN, CDR2 SYDVKM, per germline. The CDR3 length is 18 residues. V was clipped by 2 bases and J by 1 base, with 20 bases between them. The CDR3 loop is CASSLVSRWEGQNTEAFF. The CDR3 nucleotides read TGTGCCAGCAGTTTAGTATCCCGATGGGAGGGACAGAACACTGAAGCTTTCTTT.

The chain carries TRBV19 and TRBJ2-7; TRBD1 is a possible D gene (5 bases). Germline lookup yields CDR1 LNHDA and CDR2 SQIVND (reference sequence). The ends were cut back, 2 bases at V and 2 bases at J, with 22 bases in the middle. This CDR3 has 18 amino acids. CDR3 sequence: CASSIKLRGGDRAYEQYF. The DNA for the CDR3 is TGTGCCAGTAGTATAAAGTTAAGGGGTGGAGACAGAGCCTACGAGCAGTACTTC.

The V and J genes are TRBV28 and TRBJ1-5, with D hard to call. The CDR3 sequence is 13 residues long. Deletions cut 6 bases from V and 4 bases from J, with 10 bases between. In germline, CDR1 is MDHEN, CDR2 SYDVKM. The CDR3 sequence: CASRGGLNQPQHF. CDR3 DNA sequence: TGTGCCAGCAGGGGCGGACTTAATCAGCCCCAGCATTTT.

The V call is TRBV28, the J call TRBJ2-7; TRBD2 aligns across 11 bases. Trimming took 4 bases from V and 2 from J; bases not matched to a gene: 7. CDR3 length equals 16 residues. Germline V gives CDR1 MDHEN, CDR2 SYDVKM. Here the CDR3 DNA reads TGTGCCAGCAGTTCCCCCGGGACTAGCGGAACCTACGAGCAGTACTTC. Encoded protein: CASSSPGTSGTYEQYF.

The chain carries TRBV2 and TRBJ2-1, with TRBD2 identical over 10 bases. The CDR3 has 15 amino acids. The V and J ends lost 6 bases and 3 bases, in that order; junction bases with no gene match: 5. From germline, CDR1 is SNHLY and CDR2 FYNNEI. CDR3 DNA: TGTGCCAGCAGGGCGGTAGCGGGGGGCTACAATGAGCAGTTCTTC. Encoded protein: CASRAVAGGYNEQFF.

The chain links TRBV27 to TRBJ2-7; 9 bases agree with TRBD2. There are 15 residues in the CDR3. Germline CDR1 reads MNHEY; CDR2 reads SMNVEV (reference sequence). J gave up 2 bases and V 5 bases, and 7 bases lay outside the gene matches. This CDR3 is CASSLGLALPYEQYF. The CDR3 bases are TGTGCCAGCAGTCTGGGACTAGCACTTCCCTACGAGCAGTACTTC.

The V and J genes are TRBV6-6 and TRBJ2-5, with 7 bases identical to TRBD2. This CDR3 is built from 13 residues. V trimming: 4 bases; J trimming: 2 bases; junction bases outside the gene matches: 1. The V gene's germline CDR1 is MNHNY and CDR2 SVGAGI (reference sequence). DNA of the CDR3: TGTGCCAGCAGTTGGACTAGACAAGAGACCCAGTACTTC. This codes for CASSWTRQETQYF.

This chain uses TRBV15 with TRBJ1-5, with unresolved D. CDR3 length: 15 residues. V was shortened by 2 bases and J by 1 base, with 9 bases between the two germline ends. Germline V gives CDR1 LNHNV, CDR2 YYDKDF (reference sequence). CDR3 protein: CATSRTRGSNQPQHF. The CDR3 DNA is TGTGCCACCAGCAGAACGAGAGGGAGCAATCAGCCCCAGCATTTT.

V usage is TRBV2 and J usage is TRBJ1-5, with unresolved D. CDR1 and CDR2 (germline): SNHLY, FYNNEI. The V end lost 5 bases, the J end lost 0 bases, and 8 bases lay between the germline ends. This CDR3 has 14 residues. Here the CDR3 reads CASSRTPSNQPQHF. The CDR3 nucleotides are TGTGCCAGCAGTAGGACTCCTAGCAATCAGCCCCAGCATTTT.

The chain couples TRBV6-5 to TRBJ2-4; 9 bases agree with TRBD1. Germline V gene sequence: CDR1 MNHEY, CDR2 SVGAGI. J lost 5 bases, V lost 2 bases, and 7 bases had no gene match. The CDR3 runs to 16 residues. The CDR3 spells CASSYPGQGNQNIQYF. Here the CDR3 DNA reads TGTGCCAGCAGTTACCCGGGACAGGGAAACCAAAACATTCAGTACTTC.

The chain combines TRBV5-1 with TRBJ2-4; D is undetermined. Per germline, CDR1 SGHRS and CDR2 YFSETQ. Trimming removed 4 bases at V and 1 base at J, with 12 bases between. The CDR3 extends over 15 amino acids. In DNA, the CDR3 is TGCGCCAGCAGCCACTATGGAGAGGCCAAAAACATTCAGTACTTC. It yields the protein CASSHYGEAKNIQYF.

The V call is TRBV27, the J call TRBJ1-6, with 7 nucleotides matching TRBD1. J gave up 5 bases and V 2 bases, and 3 bases lay outside the gene matches. In germline, CDR1 is MNHEY, CDR2 SMNVEV (reference sequence). The CDR3 covers 15 residues. CDR3 amino acids: CASSLSRGDNSPLHF. In nucleotides, the CDR3 is TGTGCCAGCAGTTTAAGCAGGGGGGATAATTCACCCCTCCACTTT.

The chain combines TRBV6-4 with TRBJ2-7; TRBD2 agrees at 8 bases. The germline V gene encodes CDR1 MRHNA and CDR2 SNTAGT. The V and J ends lost 0 bases and 4 bases, in that order; junction bases with no gene match: 11. CDR3 length equals 17 residues. As DNA, the CDR3 is TGTGCCAGCAGTGACTCGAGTGAGATCGGGGGGGGGTACGAGCAGTACTTC. As protein: CASSDSSEIGGGYEQYF.

The chain employs TRBV12-5 and TRBJ2-5, with D possibly TRBD1 on 6 matching bases. There are 17 residues in the CDR3. CDR1 LGHNT and CDR2 FRNRAP come from the germline V gene. The V end was cut by 5 bases, the J end by 5 bases, with 24 bases between. The CDR3 coding sequence is TGTGCTAGTGGTGGACAGTTTATTTTTACCCGCAGGGAGACCCAGTACTTC. This translates into CASGGQFIFTRRETQYF.

In this sample, this clone turned up once. J is TRBJ1-5 and V is TRBV2; TRBD1 aligns across 8 bases. V dropped 4 bases and J dropped 3; count of bases not matched to a gene: 5. CDR1 and CDR2 from the germline V gene are SNHLY and FYNNEI. This CDR3 has 15 residues. The CDR3 loop reads CASSAGQAYNQPQHF. The CDR3, as DNA: TGTGCCAGCAGTGCGGGACAGGCATACAATCAGCCCCAGCATTTT.

J is TRBJ2-1 and V is TRBV19; 10 nucleotides agree with TRBD2. This CDR3 has 17 residues. J lost 4 bases, V lost 6 bases, and 12 bases had no gene match. Germline V lookup: CDR1 LNHDA, CDR2 SQIVND (reference sequence). As DNA, the CDR3 is TGTGCCAGTAGGAACATCGGACTAGCGGATAAATACAATGAGCAGTTCTTC. Translating gives CASRNIGLADKYNEQFF. Variable domain in full (rest from reference TRBV19 and TRBJ2-1): DGGITQSPKYLFRKEGQNVTLSCEQNLNHDAMYWYRQDPGQGLRLIYYSQIVNDFQKGDIAEGYSVSREKKESFPLTVTSAQKNPTAFYLCASRNIGLADKYNEQFFGPGTRLTVL.